This is a list of T cell receptor beta chains from one sample in a study of CD8 T cells in Susac syndrome. MiXCR, run by TCRdb on the immunoSEQ multiplex PCR reads, gives a single entry per CDR3 protein. The sample consists of roughly 250,000 distinct CDR3 sequences, about 96% of them appearing once. The material sequenced was CD4+ T cells from PBMCs. All receptors come from a human donor with Susac syndrome. The CDR3 runs from the conserved cysteine through the conserved F or W. A D gene is named only where the DNA matches it firmly. The listing skips clone size in some rows; elsewhere it reads once, few, many or a size class.

>TRBV29-1|13|TRBJ2-7|TRBD1|NA
CSVDTRDRPGQYF
TGCAGCGTTGACACTCGGGACAGACCAGGGCAGTACTTC
>TRBV7-9|17|TRBJ2-6|TRBD1|NA
CASSSTGISSGANVLTF
TGTGCCAGCAGTTCGACAGGGATTAGCTCTGGGGCCAACGTCCTGACTTTC
>TRBV3-1|12|TRBJ2-5|NA|NA
CASSTNGETQYF
TGTGCCAGCAGTACAAACGGAGAGACCCAGTACTTC
>TRBV7-2|15|TRBJ1-4|NA|NA
CASSFNRATNEKLFF
TGTGCCAGCAGCTTCAACCGGGCCACTAATGAAAAACTGTTTTTT
>TRBV28|14|TRBJ2-2|NA|NA
CASSSPVNTGELFF
TGTGCCAGCAGTTCTCCAGTGAACACCGGGGAGCTGTTTTTT
>TRBV15|13|TRBJ2-3|NA|NA
CATGERGRDTQYF
TGTGCCACAGGCGAAAGAGGACGGGATACGCAGTATTTT
>TRBV6-4|14|TRBJ2-3|NA|NA
CASSDGLSTDTQYF
TGTGCCAGCAGTGACGGACTAAGCACAGATACGCAGTATTTT
>TRBV11-3|15|TRBJ2-7|TRBD2|NA
CASSFRSGSPYEQYF
TGTGCCAGCAGCTTTCGTAGCGGGAGTCCCTACGAGCAGTACTTC
>TRBV20-1|12|TRBJ1-2|NA|NA
CSARVQGYGYTF
TGCAGTGCTAGAGTTCAAGGTTATGGCTACACCTTC
>TRBV20-1|15|TRBJ2-5|TRBD2|NA
CSAPPGLAVSETQYF
TGCAGTGCTCCACCCGGACTAGCGGTGAGCGAGACCCAGTACTTC
>TRBV28|12|TRBJ2-7|NA|NA
CASSPVRGEQYF
TGTGCCAGCAGTCCGGTGCGGGGCGAGCAGTACTTC
>TRBV3-1|15|TRBJ1-1|NA|NA
CASSQVALRNTEAFF
TGTGCCAGCAGCCAAGTTGCACTGAGGAACACTGAAGCTTTCTTT
>TRBV7-3|15|TRBJ2-1|NA|NA
CASSLQGSGLVEQFF
TGTGCCAGCAGCCTTCAGGGTTCGGGATTAGTTGAGCAGTTCTTC
>TRBV9|15|TRBJ2-1|NA|once
CASSLRGGSSVEQFF
TGTGCCAGCAGCCTAAGGGGTGGTAGCAGCGTTGAGCAGTTCTTC
>TRBV5-1|13|TRBJ2-7|NA|NA
CASTPRGGYEQYF
TGCGCCAGCACCCCAAGGGGAGGTTACGAGCAGTACTTC
>TRBV5-1|13|TRBJ2-7|TRBD2|NA
CASRRTSSYEQYF
TGCGCCAGCAGGCGGACTAGCTCCTACGAGCAGTACTTC
>TRBV25-1|13|TRBJ1-2|TRBD1|NA
CASSGRDRGGYTF
TGTGCCAGCAGTGGCCGGGACAGGGGCGGCTACACCTTC
>TRBV30|18|TRBJ2-1|TRBD2|once
CAWTVTVLAGPESNEQFF
TGTGCCTGGACCGTGACTGTACTAGCGGGACCCGAGAGCAATGAGCAGTTCTTC
>TRBV5-1|15|TRBJ2-3|TRBD2|NA
CASSWTSLQTDTQYF
TGCGCCAGCAGCTGGACTAGCCTACAGACAGATACGCAGTATTTT
>TRBV29-1|13|TRBJ1-2|NA|NA
CSVEDLQARGYTF
TGCAGCGTTGAAGATCTCCAGGCAAGGGGCTACACCTTC
>TRBV5-1|15|TRBJ2-7|NA|once
CASSLASSVGYEQYF
TGCGCCAGCAGCTTGGCCTCTTCCGTGGGCTACGAGCAGTACTTC
>TRBV11-3|17|TRBJ1-2|TRBD1|NA
CASSPGFGGTGPYGYTF
TGTGCCAGCAGCCCCGGCTTTGGCGGGACAGGCCCCTATGGCTACACCTTC
>TRBV2|9|TRBJ2-5|NA|NA
CAAGETQYF
TGTGCCGCCGGGGAGACCCAGTACTTC
>TRBV24-1|15|TRBJ2-1|TRBD2|NA
CATSDSRTSGNEQFF
TGTGCCACCAGTGATTCCAGGACTAGCGGGAATGAGCAGTTCTTC
>TRBV29-1|14|TRBJ2-5|TRBD2|NA
CSVGIAGVPETQYF
TGCAGCGTTGGTATAGCGGGAGTCCCAGAGACCCAGTACTTC
>TRBV6-6|14|TRBJ2-7|NA|NA
CASSYQEASYEQYF
TGTGCCAGCAGTTACCAGGAGGCATCCTACGAGCAGTACTTC
>TRBV30|16|TRBJ1-1|TRBD1|NA
CAWSVGDRGPNTEAFF
TGTGCCTGGAGTGTAGGGGACAGGGGGCCGAACACTGAAGCTTTCTTT
>TRBV29-1|15|TRBJ2-7|TRBD1|NA
CSVRTSGTESYEQYF
TGCAGCGTGAGGACCTCCGGGACAGAGTCCTACGAGCAGTACTTC
>TRBV6-1|15|TRBJ2-2|TRBD1|once
CASSGVQGTTGELFF
TGTGCCAGCAGCGGAGTACAGGGGACCACCGGGGAGCTGTTTTTT
>TRBV13|16|TRBJ2-2|TRBD1|once
CASSPGQGRSTGELFF
TGTGCCAGCAGCCCAGGACAGGGGCGAAGCACCGGGGAGCTGTTTTTT
>TRBV20-1|18|TRBJ2-1|NA|NA
CSARVFGLGDRLGNEQFF
TGCAGTGCTAGAGTTTTCGGACTGGGGGACCGGCTAGGGAATGAGCAGTTCTTC
>TRBV18|12|TRBJ2-1|NA|NA
CASSPQVAEQFF
TGTGCCAGCTCACCACAAGTCGCTGAGCAGTTCTTC
>TRBV25-1|11|TRBJ2-7|NA|NA
CASLRGYEQYF
TGTGCCAGCTTGAGGGGCTACGAGCAGTACTTC
>TRBV20-1|14|TRBJ1-4|NA|NA
CSARSANSNEKLFF
TGCAGTGCTAGGTCAGCTAATTCCAATGAAAAACTGTTTTTT
>TRBV29-1|14|TRBJ2-7|TRBD1|NA
CSVVGGQDSYEQYF
TGCAGCGTTGTGGGCGGACAGGACTCCTACGAGCAGTACTTC
>TRBV7-2|13|TRBJ2-5|NA|NA
CASSLTDSQRKHF
TGTGCCAGCAGCTTAACGGACTCCCAGCGTAAGCACTTC
>TRBV20-1|17|TRBJ1-2|TRBD1|NA
CSARAGQGVYPAYGYTF
TGCAGTGCTAGGGCCGGACAGGGTGTTTACCCTGCCTATGGCTACACCTTC
>TRBV12-3/TRBV12-4|14|TRBJ1-5|TRBD1|NA
CASGYRGSNQPQHF
TGTGCCAGCGGATACAGGGGAAGCAATCAGCCCCAGCATTTT
>TRBV24-1|16|TRBJ2-2|NA|NA
CATSDPGSATHGELFF
TGTGCCACCAGTGATCCAGGCAGTGCTACACACGGGGAGCTGTTTTTT
>TRBV7-2|12|TRBJ1-3|NA|once
CASSSERDTIYF
TGTGCCAGCAGCTCAGAGCGAGACACCATATATTTT
>TRBV25-1|14|TRBJ2-2|NA|NA
CASSIGRWPGELFF
TGTGCCAGCTCAATTGGCAGGTGGCCCGGGGAGCTGTTTTTT
>TRBV5-4|15|TRBJ2-1|NA|NA
CASSLEQGSYNEQFF
TGTGCCAGCAGCTTGGAACAGGGTTCCTACAATGAGCAGTTCTTC
>TRBV27|11|TRBJ2-3|NA|few
CASTSRDTQYF
TGTGCCAGCACCTCCAGGGATACGCAGTATTTT
>TRBV19|14|TRBJ2-1|NA|NA
CASSPGQRNNEQFF
TGTGCCAGTAGTCCAGGACAGAGAAACAATGAGCAGTTCTTC
>TRBV7-2|17|TRBJ2-4|TRBD2|NA
CASSLEASGRTKNIQYF
TGTGCCAGCAGCTTAGAGGCTAGCGGGAGGACCAAAAACATTCAGTACTTC
>TRBV20-1|13|TRBJ2-5|TRBD1|once
CSASGQGGETQYF
TGCAGTGCTTCCGGACAGGGTGGGGAGACCCAGTACTTC
>TRBV20-1|16|TRBJ1-2|TRBD1|NA
CSARDLGRGPGYGYTF
TGCAGTGCTAGAGATCTCGGCAGGGGGCCAGGCTATGGCTACACCTTC
>TRBV20-1|14|TRBJ2-7|NA|NA
CSATGPTGTGEQYF
TGCAGTGCAACCGGCCCGACAGGGACTGGCGAGCAGTACTTC
>TRBV28|15|TRBJ2-5|TRBD1|NA
CASTLAQGQQETQYF
TGTGCCAGCACTCTGGCTCAGGGACAGCAAGAGACCCAGTACTTC
>TRBV28|14|TRBJ1-5|TRBD1|NA
CASSPGGSNQPQHF
TGTGCCAGCAGTCCAGGGGGGAGCAATCAGCCCCAGCATTTT
>TRBV7-9|13|TRBJ1-1|TRBD1|NA
CASSGQGATEAFF
TGTGCCAGTTCCGGACAGGGAGCCACTGAAGCTTTCTTT
>TRBV2|16|TRBJ2-2|TRBD1|NA
CASSERGTGYTGELFF
TGTGCCAGCAGTGAACGTGGGACAGGCTACACCGGGGAGCTGTTTTTT
>TRBV4-1|17|TRBJ2-3|TRBD2|once
CASSQDPGTSSTDTQYF
TGCGCCAGCAGCCAAGATCCCGGGACTAGCAGCACAGATACGCAGTATTTT